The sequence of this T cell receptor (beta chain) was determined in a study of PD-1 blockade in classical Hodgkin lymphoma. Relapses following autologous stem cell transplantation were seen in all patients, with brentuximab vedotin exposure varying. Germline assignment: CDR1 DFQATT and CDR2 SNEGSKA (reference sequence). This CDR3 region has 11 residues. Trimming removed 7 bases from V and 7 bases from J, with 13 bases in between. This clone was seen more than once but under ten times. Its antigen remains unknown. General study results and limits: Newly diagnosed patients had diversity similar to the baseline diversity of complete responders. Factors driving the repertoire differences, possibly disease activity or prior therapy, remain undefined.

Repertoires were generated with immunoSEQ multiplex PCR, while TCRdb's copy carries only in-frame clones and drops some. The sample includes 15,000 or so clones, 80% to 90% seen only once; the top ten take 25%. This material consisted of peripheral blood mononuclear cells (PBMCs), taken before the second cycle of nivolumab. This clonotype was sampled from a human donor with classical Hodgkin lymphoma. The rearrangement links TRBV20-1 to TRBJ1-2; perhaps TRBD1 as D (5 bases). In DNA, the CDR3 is TGCAGTGGTCCAAGCAGGGCTGGCTACACCTTC. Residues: CSGPSRAGYTF.